The source of this T cell receptor (beta chain) is a study of shared clonotypes between healthy human individuals. Across the whole study: Used for every donor were three CD4 naive, three CD4 memory, two CD8 naive and one CD8 memory plate.

The V gene's germline CDR1 is SGHVS and CDR2 FQNEAQ. CDR3 length: 15 residues. V lost 3 bases, J lost 1 base, and 11 bases lay in between. This clone was recorded at least ten times. What it binds is unknown. Study-level findings and limits: Generation probabilities were higher for clonotypes shared across all four sorted-subset donors than for unshared ones.

Several immunoSEQ 96-well plates shared each subset's DNA, each plate a replicate. Source study methods: Without quality scores, immunoSEQ junctional reads could not be filtered like full-length reads. This table comes from immunoSEQ multiplex PCR, and its TCRdb copy is limited to in-frame clones, with some not included. V and J calls and clone size come straight from that table; D and trimming were deduced from the DNA. The sample holds around 1,100,000 clones, roughly 77% seen once. The source is a man younger than 35 in good health. Some clones in this sample may be carry-over from other donors' samples. The sequencing sample was made of memory CD4+ T cells from PBMCs. Subset in this sample: CD45RA-negative fraction. V and J are TRBV7-8 and TRBJ2-3, with D possibly TRBD2 on 6 matching bases. The CDR3 sequence: CASSLWRARTDTQYF. For the CDR3, the DNA is TGTGCCAGCAGCTTGTGGAGGGCCCGCACAGATACGCAGTATTTT.